This T cell receptor beta chain was observed in a study of T cell repertoires in cytomegalovirus infection. General study results and limits: Ex vivo, HLA-C-restricted CMV-specific TCR beta clonotypes prevailed over the rest of the response.

MiXCR, run by TCRdb on the reads, gives a single entry per CDR3 protein. The data hold about 130,000 distinct CDR3 sequences, with approximately 8.8% observed a single time. The CDR3 extends over 15 amino acids. Germline loops: CDR1 LNHDA, CDR2 SQIVND (reference sequence). Trimming cost V 1 base and J 11 bases; bases outside gene matches: 5. This clonotype was counted ten times or more. The antigen remains unidentified. The chain links TRBV19 to TRBJ2-1; 13 bases align to TRBD2. Source material: PBMCs. This TCR came from a human donor in good health (CMV status not recorded). Some clones in this sample may be carry-over from other donors' samples. The DNA for the CDR3 is TGTGCCAGTAGTATAGCGACTAGCGGGGGGAGTCAGCAGTTCTTC. Protein product: CASSIATSGGSQQFF.